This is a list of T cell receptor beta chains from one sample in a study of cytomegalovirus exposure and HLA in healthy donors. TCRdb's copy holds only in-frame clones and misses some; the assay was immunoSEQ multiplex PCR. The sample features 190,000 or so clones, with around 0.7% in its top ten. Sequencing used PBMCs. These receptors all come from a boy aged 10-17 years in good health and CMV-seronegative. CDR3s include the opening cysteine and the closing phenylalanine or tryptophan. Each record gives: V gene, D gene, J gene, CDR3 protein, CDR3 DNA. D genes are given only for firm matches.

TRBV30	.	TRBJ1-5	CAWSVYGSYQPQHF	TGTGCCTGGAGTGTATACGGGAGTTATCAGCCCCAGCATTTT
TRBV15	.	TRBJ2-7	CATSRDRHSQAYEQYF	TGTGCCACCAGCAGAGATCGCCACTCCCAGGCCTACGAGCAGTACTTC
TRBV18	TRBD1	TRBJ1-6	CASSPNGAGGSPLHF	TGTGCCAGCTCACCAAACGGAGCAGGGGGTTCACCCCTCCACTTT
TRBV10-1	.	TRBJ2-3	CASAGMGTDTQYF	TGCGCCAGCGCGGGAATGGGCACAGATACGCAGTATTTT
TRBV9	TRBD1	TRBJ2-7	CASSIGTGVNEQYF	TGTGCCAGCAGCATCGGGACAGGGGTAAACGAGCAGTACTTC
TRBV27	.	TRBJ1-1	CASSLSISGETAFF	TGTGCCAGCAGTTTATCGATCAGTGGAGAAACGGCTTTCTTT
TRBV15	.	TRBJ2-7	CATSRTGPYEQYF	TGTGCCACCAGCAGGACGGGTCCCTACGAGCAGTACTTC
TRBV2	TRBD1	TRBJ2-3	CASTRDRSTFISTDTQYF	TGTGCCAGCACCAGGGACAGATCTACTTTCATTAGCACAGATACGCAGTATTTT
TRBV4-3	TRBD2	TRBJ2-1	CASSPRTSGGAGEQFF	TGCGCCAGCAGCCCCCGGACTAGCGGGGGGGCGGGTGAGCAGTTCTTC
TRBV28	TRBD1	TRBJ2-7	CASSMGTGGGYEQYF	TGTGCCAGCAGTATGGGGACAGGGGGCGGCTACGAGCAGTACTTC
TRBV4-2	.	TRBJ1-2	CASSQDLNYGYTF	TGTGCCAGCAGCCAAGATCTTAACTATGGCTACACCTTC
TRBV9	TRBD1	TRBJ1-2	CASSAGTGVAGYTF	TGTGCCAGCAGCGCAGGGACAGGGGTAGCTGGCTACACCTTC
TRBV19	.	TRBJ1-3	CASSAGSSGNTIYF	TGTGCCAGTAGTGCCGGGAGCTCTGGAAACACCATATATTTT
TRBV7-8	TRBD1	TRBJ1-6	CASSLVGTGNSPLHF	TGTGCCAGCAGCTTGGTTGGGACAGGGAATTCACCCCTCCACTTT
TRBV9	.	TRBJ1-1	CASSAGGMNTEAFF	TGTGCCAGCAGCGCGGGGGGCATGAACACTGAAGCTTTCTTT
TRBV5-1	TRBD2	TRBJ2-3	CASSLIPLAGKTDTQYF	TGCGCCAGCAGCTTGATTCCTCTAGCGGGGAAGACAGATACGCAGTATTTT
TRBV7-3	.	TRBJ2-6	CASSYPGQGSGANVLTF	TGTGCCAGCAGCTATCCGGGGCAGGGGTCTGGGGCCAACGTCCTGACTTTC
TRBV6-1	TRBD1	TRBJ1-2	CASSDGTGAWVRNGYTF	TGTGCCAGCAGTGACGGGACAGGGGCGTGGGTACGGAATGGCTACACCTTC